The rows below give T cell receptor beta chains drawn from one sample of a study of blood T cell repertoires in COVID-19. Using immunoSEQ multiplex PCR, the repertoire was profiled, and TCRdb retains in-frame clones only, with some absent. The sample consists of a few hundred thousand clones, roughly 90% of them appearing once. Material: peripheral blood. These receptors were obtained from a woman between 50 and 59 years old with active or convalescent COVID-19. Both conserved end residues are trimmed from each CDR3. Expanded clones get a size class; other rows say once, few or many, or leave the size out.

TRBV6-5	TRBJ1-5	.	ASSYIQGWHQPQH
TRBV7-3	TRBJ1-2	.	ASSLTGTPDYGYT
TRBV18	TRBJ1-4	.	ASSRGGAWEKLF
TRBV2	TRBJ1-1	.	ASSESGGIVTEAF
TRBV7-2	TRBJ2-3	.	ASSARTSGSTDTQY
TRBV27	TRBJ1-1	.	ASSPLTSTKNTEAF
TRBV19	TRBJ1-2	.	ASVETGRTGYT
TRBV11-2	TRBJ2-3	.	ASSQFGTSGATDTQY
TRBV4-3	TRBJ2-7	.	ASSQEYRTSYEQY
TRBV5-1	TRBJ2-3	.	ASRAGGNTDTQY
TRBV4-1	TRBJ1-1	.	ASSQVQPTEAF
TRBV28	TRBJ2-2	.	ASSFWEGTTGELF
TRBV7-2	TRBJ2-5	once	ASSRGLAGGKETQY
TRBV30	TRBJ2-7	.	AWSETGKQVYEQY
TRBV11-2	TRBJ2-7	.	ASSQLRGGRSYEQY
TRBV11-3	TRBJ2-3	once	ASSLEGGGGTDTQY
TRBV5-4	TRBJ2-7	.	ASTNLGGDPYEQY
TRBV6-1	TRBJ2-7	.	ASSLAAGGQY
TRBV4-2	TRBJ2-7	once	ASSPKQGSDEQY
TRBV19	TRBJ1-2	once	ASSIEGRQQYYGYT
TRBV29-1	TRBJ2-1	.	SVEEFSGGKQF
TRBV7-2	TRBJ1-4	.	ASSLGQFNEKLF
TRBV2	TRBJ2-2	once	ASSYRLAANTGELF
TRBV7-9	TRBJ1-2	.	ASTRQTNYGYT
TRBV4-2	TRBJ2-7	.	ASGTSGNSYEQY